This T cell receptor beta chain appears in the sequencing data of a study of shared clonotypes between healthy human individuals (dated by TCRdb to 2020 to 2021). At the level of the whole study: A few men and a couple of women, aged 18 to 49 years, made up the cohort. Between about 0.8 and 8.9 billion PBMCs per donor were obtained by leukapheresis. To estimate repertoire size and how much clonotype sharing occurs between individuals, the study deeply sequenced the blood TCR repertoires of five healthy adults. For each donor, CD4 naive and CD4 memory were each run on three plates, CD8 naive on two plates, and CD8 memory on one plate. Libraries were prepared and TCR repertoires were sequenced by different laboratories using diverse techniques, in order to increase sequencing depth and limit assay-specific biases.

Using the deep immunoSEQ assay, multiplex PCR amplified TCR CDR3 regions from genomic DNA. Extracted genomic DNA from each cell subset was distributed evenly across all wells of several immunoSEQ 96-well plates, and each plate was treated as a replicate. For sorted subsets, roughly 200 ng of genomic DNA, equivalent to some 33,000 T cell genomes, went into each replicate PCR. The purified libraries were quantified using a Qubit 3.0 fluorometer, sized with a Bioanalyzer 2100, and then quantified again using the KAPA Library Quantification kit. Each immunoSEQ 96-well plate was sequenced on its own single-read 150-cycle Illumina NextSeq 550 flow cell. Per the authors' processing: Because the immunoSEQ output held only junctional sequences and lacked quality scores, the filtering could not match the filtering applied to full-length reads. To assign V/J genes and CDR3, sequences were annotated against IMGT germline references using PyIR, a Python wrapper for IgBLAST v1.9. Reads were removed for weak V/J assignments (E-value above 1e-6), missing CDR3, stop codons, out-of-frame junctions, or ambiguous translated residues. V3J clonotypes were defined as sequences sharing an identical inferred V gene, J gene, and CDR3 amino acid sequence. To compute the percentage overlap between repertoires, the number of shared unique clonotypes was divided by the size of the smaller repertoire. RTK rarefaction, the Chao1 estimator, and Recon v2.1 estimates of unobserved clonotypes were used to assess repertoire richness. Generation probabilities were computed with OLGA for all TCRbeta clonotypes obtained by the gDNA method from several donors. Entries here come from immuneACCESS through TCRdb and include only in-frame sequences with V and J called. Some clones fail to appear in such tables; in the studies checked, an unresolved V gene covers under half of the shortfall, and the cause of the remainder is unknown. Clone size and V and J calls were adopted from that table, with D and trimming inferred from the DNA. The sample includes a few million clones, with almost 96% observed a single time. Of the sample, 0.1% to 0.15% falls within the top ten clones.

Donors were healthy HIV-negative adults with no recently reported acute infections or vaccinations. Only Caucasian adults living in Nashville, Tennessee, USA were represented among the donors. CD4+ T cells were enriched by magnetic negative selection, after which naive cells were positively selected on CD45RA and the negative fraction was taken as the memory subset. Blood was collected by leukapheresis, and PBMCs were isolated by Ficoll-Histopaque density gradient centrifugation and then cryopreserved in liquid nitrogen vapor phase. Analytical flow cytometry was used to check the purity and quantity of every magnetically sorted T cell population. Genomic DNA was isolated from every sorted fraction and measured by UV absorbance on a Nanodrop 2000c. Study-level results and caveats: Sampling was restricted to blood, and TCR repertoires in tissues likely differ from the TCR repertoires found in blood. Larger estimated clonotype richness was generally found for naive subsets than for memory subsets. Because the study included only a small number of donors, the genetic and exposure-history diversity represented was limited. Higher generation probabilities were observed for clonotypes shared by all four sorted-subset donors than for non-shared clonotypes. Incomplete sequencing was indicated by rarefaction of sorted-subset datasets, despite the large sequencing depth. Based on pairwise subsampling, the degree of clonotype sharing among donors was expected to be affected by sequencing depth. Roughly 5% of naive CD4, 3% to 4% of naive CD8, approximately 2.2% of memory CD4, and 0.4% of memory CD8 clonotypes were shared across several donors.

Via the germline V gene (reference sequence), CDR1 is SEHNR and CDR2 FQNEAQ. From cysteine to phenylalanine, the CDR3 is 18 amino acids long. Only the CDR3 region is kept as DNA, spanning 54 bases read in frame from base 1. V sheds 3 bases and J sheds 3 bases, leaving 24 bases between their ends. This clone was counted a single time. It lacks a known antigen. Base qualities are not recorded, but no much larger clone differs from it by a single base. The sequencing sample was made of naive CD4+ T cells sorted from blood. The cell subset or site label of this sample denotes: CD45RA+ positively selected. The origin of this receptor is a man aged 18 to 35 in good health. The rearrangement joined TRBV7-9 to TRBJ2-7; the D gene is tentatively TRBD1 or TRBD2, each matching 5 bases. The DNA sequence is TGTGCCAGCAGCTTTGACTGGGGGAAGGGCGATTGGTACTACGAGCAGTACTTC. This sequence encodes CASSFDWGKGDWYYEQYF.